These 12 T cell receptor beta chains were sequenced from one sample in a study of technical replicates of blood from a handful of donors (dated by TCRdb to 2016 to 2017). Libraries were made using the immunoSEQ multiplex PCR assay. The clones in this table, taken by TCRdb from immuneACCESS, are in-frame only. Not every clone is retained; where verified, under half of the shortfall comes from an unresolved V gene, and the cause of the rest is unknown. The sample table records about 74,000 clones; approximately 90% of these occur just once. Roughly 0.41% of the sample is in the top ten clones. Sequencing used T cells isolated from PBMCs. The receptor set was obtained from a human donor in good health.

The chain links TRBV27 to TRBJ2-7, with D perhaps TRBD2 (5 bases). Germline V CDR1 and CDR2: MNHEY, SMNVEV (reference sequence). CDR3 length: 15 residues. V gave up 2 bases and J gave up 3 bases, with 14 bases separating them. This CDR3 is CASSLRAYGVYEQYF. CDR3 nucleotides: TGTGCCAGCAGTTTAAGGGCTTACGGGGTCTACGAGCAGTACTTC.

The chain is built from TRBV6-5 and TRBJ2-1; 8 bases match TRBD2. CDR3 length: 13 amino acids. The V segment lost 5 bases and the J segment 13 bases; nucleotides outside the gene matches: 10. The germline gives CDR1 MNHEY, CDR2 SVGAGI. The DNA of the CDR3 is TGTGCCAGCAGTGGAACTACTAGCGGCCCACAGTTCTTC. Translating gives CASSGTTSGPQFF.

V gene TRBV6-5 combines with J gene TRBJ2-7, with TRBD2 matching 12 bases. The CDR3 extends over 16 amino acids. The trim removed 2 bases at V and 5 bases at J, leaving 7 bases unmatched. Germline assignment: CDR1 MNHEY and CDR2 SVGAGI. The CDR3 spells CASSYRGLAGWDEQYF. In DNA form, the CDR3 reads TGTGCCAGCAGTTACCGTGGACTAGCGGGGTGGGACGAGCAGTACTTC.

V gene TRBV28 combines with J gene TRBJ2-7; D may be TRBD1 (5 bases). The CDR3 is 14 residues long. V was trimmed by 3 bases and J by 2 bases, leaving 11 bases between them. CDR1 and CDR2 from the germline V gene are MDHEN and SYDVKM. This CDR3 reads CASSFPGRAYEQYF. The CDR3 DNA follows: TGTGCCAGCAGTTTCCCCGGCAGGGCCTACGAGCAGTACTTC. The whole variable domain, filled in from reference TRBV28 and TRBJ2-7, reads DVKVTQSSRYLVKRTGEKVFLECVQDMDHENMFWYRQDPGLGLRLIYFSYDVKMKEKGDIPEGYSVSREKKERFSLILESASTNQTSMYLCASSFPGRAYEQYFGPGTRLTVT.

V and J are TRBV11-3 and TRBJ1-2; 8 bases agree with TRBD1. Trimming at V came to 5 bases and at J to 3 bases, leaving 2 bases not matched to a gene. The CDR3 has 13 amino acids. CDR1 is SGHNT, CDR2 YENEEA, per germline. This chain's CDR3 is CASSPDRDYGYTF. The CDR3 DNA is TGTGCCAGCAGCCCGGACAGGGACTATGGCTACACCTTC.

The CDR3 DNA is TGTGCCAGTAGCGAGCAGGTGCTGGGGACCCAGTACTTC. It codes for CASSEQVLGTQYF. The chain recombines TRBV19 with TRBJ2-5; D remains unclear. Trimming left V 6 bases short and J 7 bases short, with 15 bases between. Germline V gene data show CDR1 as LNHDA and CDR2 as SQIVND (reference sequence). The CDR3 sequence is 13 residues long. Using reference TRBV19 and TRBJ2-5 for the parts outside the CDR3, the full variable domain is DGGITQSPKYLFRKEGQNVTLSCEQNLNHDAMYWYRQDPGQGLRLIYYSQIVNDFQKGDIAEGYSVSREKKESFPLTVTSAQKNPTAFYLCASSEQVLGTQYFGPGTRLLVL.

V gene TRBV2 combines with J gene TRBJ2-1; the match to TRBD1 covers 9 bases. Germline loops: CDR1 SNHLY, CDR2 FYNNEI. The CDR3 length is 15 residues. V was clipped by 6 bases and J by 2 bases; unmatched bases: 5. CDR3 nucleotide sequence: TGTGCCAGCAGACAACAGGGGGCCCCCTACAATGAGCAGTTCTTC. It is translated as CASRQQGAPYNEQFF.

J is TRBJ1-2 and V is TRBV6-5; D ambiguous. Germline V gene sequence: CDR1 MNHEY, CDR2 SVGAGI. This CDR3 is 14 amino acids long. V lost 0 bases, J lost 7 bases, and 12 bases lay in between. The CDR3: CASSYSEGTFGYTF. The CDR3 DNA sequence: TGTGCCAGCAGTTACTCGGAGGGTACCTTTGGCTACACCTTC.

The chain carries TRBV5-4 and TRBJ2-5; no clear D. Germline V gene sequence: CDR1 SGHNT, CDR2 YYREEE (reference sequence). The V gene lost 0 bases and the J gene lost 7 bases, with 13 bases spanning the gap. This CDR3 comprises 14 residues. CDR3 in DNA: TGTGCCAGCAGCTTGGATAGCCGGTCCCGGACCCAGTACTTC. This sequence encodes CASSLDSRSRTQYF. Filled out from reference TRBV5-4 and TRBJ2-5, the complete variable domain reads ETGVTQSPTHLIKTRGQQVTLRCSSQSGHNTVSWYQQALGQGPQFIFQYYREEENGRGNFPPRFSGLQFPNYSSELNVNALELDDSALYLCASSLDSRSRTQYFGPGTRLLVL.

V usage is TRBV5-1 and J usage is TRBJ2-3, with 8 positions matching TRBD2. CDR3 length equals 15 residues. Losses at the gene ends were 5 bases for V and 2 bases for J; bases not matched to a gene: 7. Germline CDR1 SGHRS, CDR2 YFSETQ. The DNA for the CDR3 is TGCGCCAGCAGTCGTACTAGCGGATCCACAGATACGCAGTATTTT. Amino acid sequence: CASSRTSGSTDTQYF.

The chain couples TRBV28 to TRBJ2-3, with D tentatively TRBD1 (5 bases). Trimming cost V 3 bases and J 0 bases, with 10 bases left between them. CDR1 is MDHEN, CDR2 SYDVKM, per germline. This CDR3 has 15 residues. CDR3 region: CASSFDRPSTDTQYF. The CDR3 bases are TGTGCCAGCAGTTTCGACAGACCTAGCACAGATACGCAGTATTTT.

The chain links TRBV9 to TRBJ1-2; D ambiguous. The ends were cut back, 0 bases at V and 5 bases at J, with 8 bases in the middle. The CDR3 loop spans 13 amino acids. CDR1 SGDLS and CDR2 YYNGEE come from the germline V gene. As DNA, the CDR3 is TGTGCCAGCAGCGTAGGTGGTAGTTATGGCTACACCTTC. Residues: CASSVGGSYGYTF.